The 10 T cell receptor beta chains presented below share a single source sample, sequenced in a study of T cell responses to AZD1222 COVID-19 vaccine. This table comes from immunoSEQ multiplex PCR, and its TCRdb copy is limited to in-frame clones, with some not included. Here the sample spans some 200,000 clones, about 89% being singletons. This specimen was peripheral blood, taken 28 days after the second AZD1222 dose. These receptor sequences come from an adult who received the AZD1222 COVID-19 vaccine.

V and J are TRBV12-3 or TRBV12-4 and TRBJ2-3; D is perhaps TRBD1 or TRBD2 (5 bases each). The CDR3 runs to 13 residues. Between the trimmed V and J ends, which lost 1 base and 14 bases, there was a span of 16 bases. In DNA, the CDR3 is TGTGCCAGCAGTTTAGGGGCCGGGGCGTCCGGGTATTTT. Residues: CASSLGAGASGYF.

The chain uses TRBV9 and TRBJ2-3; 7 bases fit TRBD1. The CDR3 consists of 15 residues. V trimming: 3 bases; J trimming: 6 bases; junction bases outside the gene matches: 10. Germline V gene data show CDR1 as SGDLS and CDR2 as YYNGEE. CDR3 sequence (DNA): TGTGCCAGCAGCGCAACAGGGGCGGTTGGGGATACGCAGTATTTT. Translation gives CASSATGAVGDTQYF.

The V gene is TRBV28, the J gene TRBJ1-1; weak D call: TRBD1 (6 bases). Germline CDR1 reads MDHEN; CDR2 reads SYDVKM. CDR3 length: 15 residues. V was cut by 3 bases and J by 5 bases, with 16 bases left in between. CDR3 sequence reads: CASSLIPGGGTEAFF. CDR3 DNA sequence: TGTGCCAGCAGTTTGATTCCCGGAGGGGGAACTGAAGCTTTCTTT.

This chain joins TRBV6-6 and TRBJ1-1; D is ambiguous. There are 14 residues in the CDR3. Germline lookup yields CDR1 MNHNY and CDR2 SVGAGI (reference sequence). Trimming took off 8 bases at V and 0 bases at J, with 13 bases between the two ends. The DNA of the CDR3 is TGTGCCAGCGTCACCGGCTCTATGAACACTGAAGCTTTCTTT. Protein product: CASVTGSMNTEAFF.

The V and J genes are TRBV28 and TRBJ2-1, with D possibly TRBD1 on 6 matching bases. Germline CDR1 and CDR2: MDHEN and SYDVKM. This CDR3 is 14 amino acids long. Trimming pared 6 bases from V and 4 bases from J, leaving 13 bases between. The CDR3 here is CASRKGDSYNEQFF. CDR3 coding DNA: TGTGCCAGCAGAAAGGGGGATAGTTACAATGAGCAGTTCTTC.

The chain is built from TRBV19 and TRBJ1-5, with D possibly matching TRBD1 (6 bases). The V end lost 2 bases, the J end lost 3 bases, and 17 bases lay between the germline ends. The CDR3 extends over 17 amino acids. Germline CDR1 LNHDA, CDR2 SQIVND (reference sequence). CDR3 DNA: TGTGCCAGTAGTATACTGCGGGCCTCAGGGGACAATCAGCCCCAGCATTTT. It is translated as CASSILRASGDNQPQHF.

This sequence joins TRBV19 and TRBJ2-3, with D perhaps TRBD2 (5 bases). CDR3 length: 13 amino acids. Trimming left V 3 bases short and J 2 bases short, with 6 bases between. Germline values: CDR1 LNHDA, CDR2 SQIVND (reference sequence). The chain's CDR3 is CASSIRDTDTQYF. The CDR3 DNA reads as TGTGCCAGTAGTATCCGGGACACAGATACGCAGTATTTT.

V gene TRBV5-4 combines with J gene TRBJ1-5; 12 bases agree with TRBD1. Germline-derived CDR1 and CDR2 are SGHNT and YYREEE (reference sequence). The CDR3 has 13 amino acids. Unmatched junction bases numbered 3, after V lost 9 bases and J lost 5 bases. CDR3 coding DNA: TGTGCCATGGGGACAGGGGGCGATCAGCCCCAGCATTTT. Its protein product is CAMGTGGDQPQHF.

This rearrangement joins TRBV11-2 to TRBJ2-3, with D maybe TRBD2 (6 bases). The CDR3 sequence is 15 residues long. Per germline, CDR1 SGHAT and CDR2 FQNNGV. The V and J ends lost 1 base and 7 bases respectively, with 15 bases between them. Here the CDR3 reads CASSLGNGRVNTQYF. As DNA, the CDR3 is TGTGCCAGCAGCTTAGGAAACGGGAGAGTCAATACGCAGTATTTT.

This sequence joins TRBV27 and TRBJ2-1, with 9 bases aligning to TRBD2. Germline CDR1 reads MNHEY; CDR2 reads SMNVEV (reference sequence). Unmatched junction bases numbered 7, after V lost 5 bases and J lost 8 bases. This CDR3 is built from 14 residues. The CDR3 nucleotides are TGTGCCAGCAGTAACCTAGCGGGAAAGGATGAGCAGTTCTTC. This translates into CASSNLAGKDEQFF.